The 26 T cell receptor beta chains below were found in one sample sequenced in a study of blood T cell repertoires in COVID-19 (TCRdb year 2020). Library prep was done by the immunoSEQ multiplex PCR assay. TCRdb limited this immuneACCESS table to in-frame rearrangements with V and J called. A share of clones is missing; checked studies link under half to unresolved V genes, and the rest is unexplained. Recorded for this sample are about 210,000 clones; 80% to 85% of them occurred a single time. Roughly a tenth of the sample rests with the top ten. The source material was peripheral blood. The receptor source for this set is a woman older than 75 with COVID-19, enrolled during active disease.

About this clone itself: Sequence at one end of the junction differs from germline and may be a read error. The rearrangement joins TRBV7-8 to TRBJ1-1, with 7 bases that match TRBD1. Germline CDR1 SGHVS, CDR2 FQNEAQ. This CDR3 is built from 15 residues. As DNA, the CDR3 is TGTGCCAGCAGCATAGCAGGGGGATCGGTCACTGAAGCTTTCTTT. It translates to CASSIAGGSVTEAFF.

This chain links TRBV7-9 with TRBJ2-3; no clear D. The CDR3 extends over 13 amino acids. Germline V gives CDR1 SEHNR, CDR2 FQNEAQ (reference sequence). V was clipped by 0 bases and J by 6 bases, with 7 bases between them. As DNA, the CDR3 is TGTGCCAGCAGCTTAGCGCGAGCGGATACGCAGTATTTT. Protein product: CASSLARADTQYF. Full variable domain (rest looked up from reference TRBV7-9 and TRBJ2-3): DTGVSQNPRHKITKRGQNVTFRCDPISEHNRLYWYRQTLGQGPEFLTYFQNEAQLEKSRLLSDRFSAERPKGSFSTLEIQRTEQGDSAMYLCASSLARADTQYFGPGTRLTVL.

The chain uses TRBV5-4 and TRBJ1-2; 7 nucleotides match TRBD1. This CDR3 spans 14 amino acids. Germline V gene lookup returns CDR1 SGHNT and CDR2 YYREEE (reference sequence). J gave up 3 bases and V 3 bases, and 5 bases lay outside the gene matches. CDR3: CASSSQGWDYGYTF. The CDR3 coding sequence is TGTGCCAGCAGCTCACAGGGGTGGGACTATGGCTACACCTTC. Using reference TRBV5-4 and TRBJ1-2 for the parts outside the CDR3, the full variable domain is ETGVTQSPTHLIKTRGQQVTLRCSSQSGHNTVSWYQQALGQGPQFIFQYYREEENGRGNFPPRFSGLQFPNYSSELNVNALELDDSALYLCASSSQGWDYGYTFGSGTRLTVV.

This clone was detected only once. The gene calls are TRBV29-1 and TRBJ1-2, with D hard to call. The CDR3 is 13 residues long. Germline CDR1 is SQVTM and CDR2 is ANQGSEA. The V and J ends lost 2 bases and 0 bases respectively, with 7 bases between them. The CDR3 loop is CSVELISNYGYTF. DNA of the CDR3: TGCAGCGTTGAACTTATTTCTAACTATGGCTACACCTTC.

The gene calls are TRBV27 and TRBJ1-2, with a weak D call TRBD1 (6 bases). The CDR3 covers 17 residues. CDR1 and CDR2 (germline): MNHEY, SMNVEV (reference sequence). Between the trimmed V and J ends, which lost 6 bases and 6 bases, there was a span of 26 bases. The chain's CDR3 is CASREPGQPSSRHGYTF. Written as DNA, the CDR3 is TGTGCCAGCAGGGAACCGGGACAACCGTCAAGCCGACATGGCTACACCTTC.

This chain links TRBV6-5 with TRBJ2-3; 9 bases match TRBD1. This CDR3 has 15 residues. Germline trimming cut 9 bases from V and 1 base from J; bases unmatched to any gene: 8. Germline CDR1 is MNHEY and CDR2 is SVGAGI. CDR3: CASSPTGGGTDTQYF. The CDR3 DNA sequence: TGTGCCAGTAGTCCGACAGGGGGAGGCACAGATACGCAGTATTTT.

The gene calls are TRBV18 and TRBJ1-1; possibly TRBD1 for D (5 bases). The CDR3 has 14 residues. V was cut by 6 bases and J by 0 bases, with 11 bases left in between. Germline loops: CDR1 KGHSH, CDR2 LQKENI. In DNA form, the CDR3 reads TGTGCCAGCTCCTCCCAACAGGTGAACACTGAAGCTTTCTTT. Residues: CASSSQQVNTEAFF.

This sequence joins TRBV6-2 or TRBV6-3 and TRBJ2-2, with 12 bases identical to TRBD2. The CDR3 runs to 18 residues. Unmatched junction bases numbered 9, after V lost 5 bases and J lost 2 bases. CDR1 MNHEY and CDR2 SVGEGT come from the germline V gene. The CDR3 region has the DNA TGTGCCAGCAGTCTAGGTCCGGGACTAGCGGGCAACACCGGGGAGCTGTTTTTT. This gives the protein CASSLGPGLAGNTGELFF.

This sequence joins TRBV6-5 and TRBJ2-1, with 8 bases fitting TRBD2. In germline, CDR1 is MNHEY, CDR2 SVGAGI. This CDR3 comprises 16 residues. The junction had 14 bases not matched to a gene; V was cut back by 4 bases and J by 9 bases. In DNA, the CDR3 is TGTGCCAGCAGTTGGGGTGTAGCGGGGTCGGTGGTTGAGCAGTTCTTC. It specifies CASSWGVAGSVVEQFF.

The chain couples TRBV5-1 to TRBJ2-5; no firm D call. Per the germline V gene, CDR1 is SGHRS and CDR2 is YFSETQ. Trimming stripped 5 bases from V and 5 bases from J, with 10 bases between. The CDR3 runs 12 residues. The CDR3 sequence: CASRGDGETQYF. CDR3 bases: TGCGCCAGCAGAGGCGACGGGGAGACCCAGTACTTC.

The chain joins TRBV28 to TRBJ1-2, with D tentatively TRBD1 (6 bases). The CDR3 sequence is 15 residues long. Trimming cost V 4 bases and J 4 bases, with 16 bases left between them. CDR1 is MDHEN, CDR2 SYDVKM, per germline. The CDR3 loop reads CASSSRTGRSYGYTF. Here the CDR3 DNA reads TGTGCCAGCAGTTCTCGTACAGGGAGAAGCTATGGCTACACCTTC.

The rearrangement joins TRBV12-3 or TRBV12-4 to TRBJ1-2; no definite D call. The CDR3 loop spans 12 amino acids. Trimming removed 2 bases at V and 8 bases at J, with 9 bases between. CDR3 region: CASSLKGGGYTF. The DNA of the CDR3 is TGTGCCAGCAGTTTAAAGGGCGGGGGCTACACCTTC.

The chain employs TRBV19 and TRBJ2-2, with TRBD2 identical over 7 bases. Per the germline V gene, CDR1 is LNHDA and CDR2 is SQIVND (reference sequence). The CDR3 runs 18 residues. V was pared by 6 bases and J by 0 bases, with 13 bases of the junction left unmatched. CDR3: CASRLYGGGTTNTGELFF. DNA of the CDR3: TGTGCCAGTAGACTCTATGGTGGGGGGACTACGAACACCGGGGAGCTGTTTTTT.

The chain's CDR3 is CASTRGTGGIYEQYF. CDR3 sequence (DNA): TGTGCCAGCACCCGAGGGACAGGAGGGATTTACGAGCAGTACTTC. The rearrangement joins TRBV6-5 to TRBJ2-7; the match to TRBD1 covers 8 bases. J lost 4 bases, V lost 7 bases, and 12 bases had no gene match. Germline CDR1 is MNHEY and CDR2 is SVGAGI. The CDR3 consists of 15 residues.

The CDR3 loop reads CASSEITPTGGYTF. DNA of the CDR3: TGTGCCAGCAGTGAAATAACCCCGACAGGAGGCTACACCTTC. This chain joins TRBV2 and TRBJ1-2; perhaps TRBD1 as D (6 bases). The V gene's germline CDR1 is SNHLY and CDR2 FYNNEI. The CDR3 is 14 amino acids. V was clipped by 2 bases and J by 8 bases, with 15 bases between them.

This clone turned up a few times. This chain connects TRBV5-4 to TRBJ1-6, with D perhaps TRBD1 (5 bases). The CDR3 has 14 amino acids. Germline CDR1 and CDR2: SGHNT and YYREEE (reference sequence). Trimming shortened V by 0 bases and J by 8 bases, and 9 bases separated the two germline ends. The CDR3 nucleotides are TGTGCCAGCAGCTTGGGGCCGGGGGATTCACCCCTCCACTTT. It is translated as CASSLGPGDSPLHF.

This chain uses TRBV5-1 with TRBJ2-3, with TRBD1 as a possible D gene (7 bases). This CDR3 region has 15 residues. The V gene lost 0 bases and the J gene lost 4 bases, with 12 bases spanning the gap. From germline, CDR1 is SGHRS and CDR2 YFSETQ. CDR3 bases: TGCGCCAGCAGCTTGGACAGGGGAGGCGCAGATACGCAGTATTTT. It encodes CASSLDRGGADTQYF. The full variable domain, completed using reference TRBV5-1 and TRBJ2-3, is KAGVTQTPRYLIKTRGQQVTLSCSPISGHRSVSWYQQTPGQGLQFLFEYFSETQRNKGNFPGRFSGRQFSNSRSEMNVSTLELGDSALYLCASSLDRGGADTQYFGPGTRLTVL.

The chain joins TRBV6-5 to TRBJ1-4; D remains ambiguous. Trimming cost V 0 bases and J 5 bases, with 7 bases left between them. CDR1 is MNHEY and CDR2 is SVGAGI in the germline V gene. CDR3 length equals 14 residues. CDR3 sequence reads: CASSYSATNEKLFF. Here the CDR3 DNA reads TGTGCCAGCAGTTACTCGGCCACCAATGAAAAACTGTTTTTT.

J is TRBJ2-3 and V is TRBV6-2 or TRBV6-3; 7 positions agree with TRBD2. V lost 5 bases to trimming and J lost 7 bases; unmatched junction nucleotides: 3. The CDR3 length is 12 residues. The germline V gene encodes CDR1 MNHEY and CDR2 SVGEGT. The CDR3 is CASSRGGNTQYF. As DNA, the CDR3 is TGTGCCAGCAGTCGCGGGGGAAATACGCAGTATTTT.

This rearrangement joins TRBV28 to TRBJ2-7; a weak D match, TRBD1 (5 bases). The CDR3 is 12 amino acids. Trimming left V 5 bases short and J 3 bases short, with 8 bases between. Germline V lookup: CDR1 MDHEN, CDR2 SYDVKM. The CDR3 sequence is CASSRGGYEQYF. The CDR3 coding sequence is TGTGCCAGCAGTAGGGGCGGCTACGAGCAGTACTTC.

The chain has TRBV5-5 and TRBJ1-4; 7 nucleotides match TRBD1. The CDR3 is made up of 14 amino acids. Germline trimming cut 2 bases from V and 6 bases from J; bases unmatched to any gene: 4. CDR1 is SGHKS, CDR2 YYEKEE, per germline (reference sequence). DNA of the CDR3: TGTGCCAGCAGCTTCGACAGGGTTGATGAAAAACTGTTTTTT. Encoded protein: CASSFDRVDEKLFF.

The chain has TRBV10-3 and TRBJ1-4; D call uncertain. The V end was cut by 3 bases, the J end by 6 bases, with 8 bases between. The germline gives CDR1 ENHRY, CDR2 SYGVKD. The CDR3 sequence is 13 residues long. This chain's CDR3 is CAISERGDEKLFF. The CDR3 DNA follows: TGTGCCATCAGTGAACGCGGGGATGAAAAACTGTTTTTT.

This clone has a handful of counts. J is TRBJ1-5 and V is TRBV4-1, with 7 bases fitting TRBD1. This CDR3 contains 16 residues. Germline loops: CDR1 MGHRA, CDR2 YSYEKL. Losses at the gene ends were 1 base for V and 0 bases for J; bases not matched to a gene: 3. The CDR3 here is CASSQGTGPSNQPQHF. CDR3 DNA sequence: TGCGCCAGCAGCCAAGGGACAGGCCCTAGCAATCAGCCCCAGCATTTT.

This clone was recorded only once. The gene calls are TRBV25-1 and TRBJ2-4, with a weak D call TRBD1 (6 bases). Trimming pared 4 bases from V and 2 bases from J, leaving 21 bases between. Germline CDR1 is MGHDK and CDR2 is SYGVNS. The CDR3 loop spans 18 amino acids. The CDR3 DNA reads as TGTGCCAGCAGTGGTGTCGTTGGGGGCAGGAGAACCAAAAACATTCAGTACTTC. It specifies CASSGVVGGRRTKNIQYF.

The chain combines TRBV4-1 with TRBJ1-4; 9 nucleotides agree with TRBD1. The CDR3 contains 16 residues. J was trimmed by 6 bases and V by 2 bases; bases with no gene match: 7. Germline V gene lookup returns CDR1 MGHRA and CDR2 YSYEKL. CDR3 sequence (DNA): TGCGCCAGCAGCCAACCCAGACAGGGGGGAGATGAAAAACTGTTTTTT. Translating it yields CASSQPRQGGDEKLFF.

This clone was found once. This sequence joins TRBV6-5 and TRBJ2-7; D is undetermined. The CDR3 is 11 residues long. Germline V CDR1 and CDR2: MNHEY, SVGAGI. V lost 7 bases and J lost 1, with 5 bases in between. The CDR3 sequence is CASTASYEQYF. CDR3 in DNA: TGTGCCAGCACCGCGTCCTACGAGCAGTACTTC.